The 27 T cell receptor beta chains reported below all come from one sample, sequenced in a study of Ad26.COV2.S vaccination and SARS-CoV-2 variants. Clones were read by immunoSEQ multiplex PCR, and TCRdb kept only the in-frame ones, dropping some. Among fewer than 800,000 clones listed, 80% to 90% were seen once. Treatment described: about 20 received Ad26.COV2.S at low or high dose, single or two shots; 5 received placebo; per-sample allocation not given. Samples analyzed were those drawn on day 63 after the first vaccine or placebo injection. Sequenced here: peripheral blood, sampled in a trial of Ad26.COV2.S vaccine versus placebo. Receptors were obtained from a person between 18 and 59 years old who received the Ad26.COV2.S COVID-19 vaccine or a placebo.

V and J are TRBV10-1 and TRBJ2-2; 9 nucleotides line up with TRBD2. The V gene end was trimmed by 5 bases and the J gene end by 4 bases; junction bases not matched to a gene: 2. Per germline, CDR1 WNHNN and CDR2 SYGVQD (reference sequence). The CDR3 runs to 14 residues. The CDR3 sequence: CASSKTSGTGELFF. As DNA, the CDR3 is TGCGCCAGCAGTAAGACTAGCGGCACCGGGGAGCTGTTTTTT.

The chain uses TRBV18 and TRBJ2-5, with D uncertain. The V and J ends lost 2 bases and 5 bases respectively, with 12 bases between them. CDR1 and CDR2 (germline): KGHSH, LQKENI. There are 14 residues in the CDR3. CDR3 protein: CASSPMSGRETQYF. In DNA, the CDR3 is TGTGCCAGCTCACCAATGTCCGGACGGGAGACCCAGTACTTC. The entire variable domain, with the rest obtained from reference TRBV18 and TRBJ2-5, is as follows: NAGVMQNPRHLVRRRGQEARLRCSPMKGHSHVYWYRQLPEEGLKFMVYLQKENIIDESGMPKERFSAEFPKEGPSILRIQQVVRGDSAAYFCASSPMSGRETQYFGPGTRLLVL.

J is TRBJ1-1 and V is TRBV6-5; the match to TRBD1 covers 7 bases. With 7 bases clipped from V and 4 bases from J, the junction kept 9 bases outside the gene matches. Looked up from germline, CDR1 is MNHEY and CDR2 is SVGAGI. The CDR3 has 14 residues. CDR3 nucleotide sequence: TGTGCCAGCACCCAGGACAGGCTGTTCACTGAAGCTTTCTTT. Protein product: CASTQDRLFTEAFF.

The chain couples TRBV5-6 to TRBJ1-2, with TRBD1 identical over 7 bases. J lost 14 bases, V lost 4 bases, and 14 bases had no gene match. Germline CDR1 reads SGHDT; CDR2 reads YYEEEE. This CDR3 contains 13 residues. CDR3 loop: CASSRDTTDRQTF. CDR3 coding DNA: TGTGCCAGCAGCCGTGACACGACGGACAGGCAGACCTTC.

This clone was recorded only once. The chain links TRBV10-3 to TRBJ2-1; TRBD1 matches 7 bases. CDR3 length: 14 amino acids. The germline gives CDR1 ENHRY, CDR2 SYGVKD. The J segment lost 4 bases and the V segment lost 6 bases, leaving 6 bases of the junction unmatched. CDR3 in amino acids: CAIRGQETYNEQFF. CDR3 sequence (DNA): TGTGCCATCAGAGGACAGGAGACATACAATGAGCAGTTCTTC.

The chain links TRBV9 to TRBJ1-6, with 9 bases aligning to TRBD1. The CDR3 is 16 residues long. Losses at the gene ends were 0 bases for V and 10 bases for J; bases not matched to a gene: 8. Germline-derived CDR1 and CDR2 are SGDLS and YYNGEE. DNA of the CDR3: TGTGCCAGCAGCGTAGCAGGCGGACAGGGGTTGTCACCCCTCCACTTT. It encodes CASSVAGGQGLSPLHF.

The chain carries TRBV19 and TRBJ2-5, with 7 bases fitting TRBD1. The CDR3 contains 14 residues. Germline V gene lookup returns CDR1 LNHDA and CDR2 SQIVND (reference sequence). The V gene end was trimmed by 7 bases and the J gene end by 7 bases; junction bases not matched to a gene: 12. Here the CDR3 reads CASMAGGGLGTQYF. As DNA, the CDR3 is TGTGCCAGTATGGCAGGGGGTGGGTTAGGGACCCAGTACTTC.

The V call is TRBV29-1, the J call TRBJ2-4, with unresolved D. Between the trimmed V and J ends, which lost 2 bases and 6 bases, there was a span of 11 bases. The CDR3 runs to 13 residues. Germline V lookup: CDR1 SQVTM, CDR2 ANQGSEA. The CDR3: CSVEITLGNIQYF. CDR3 bases: TGCAGCGTTGAAATTACATTGGGAAACATTCAGTACTTC. The variable domain in full, completed from reference TRBV29-1 and TRBJ2-4, reads SAVISQKPSRDICQRGTSLTIQCQVDSQVTMMFWYRQQPGQSLTLIATANQGSEATYESGFVIDKFPISRPNLTFSTLTVSNMSPEDSSIYLCSVEITLGNIQYFGAGTRLSVL.

In DNA form, the CDR3 reads TGTGCCAGCAGTTTCGCAGCAACAGATACGCAGTATTTT. Residues: CASSFAATDTQYF. The V and J genes are TRBV27 and TRBJ2-3; no definite D call. This CDR3 contains 13 residues. CDR1 and CDR2 (germline): MNHEY, SMNVEV (reference sequence). Trimming left V 3 bases short and J 3 bases short, with 7 bases between.

This chain links TRBV5-1 with TRBJ1-3; D is unclear. The CDR3 spans 14 residues. V dropped 0 bases and J dropped 4 bases, with 8 bases sitting between them. Germline CDR1 SGHRS, CDR2 YFSETQ. The DNA for the CDR3 is TGCGCCAGCAGCTTGGTAGGGCCCGGAAACACCATATATTTT. It translates to CASSLVGPGNTIYF.

The chain employs TRBV18 and TRBJ1-2; D possibly corresponds to TRBD1 (5 bases). The CDR3 has 16 residues. Germline values: CDR1 KGHSH, CDR2 LQKENI. The ends were cut back, 3 bases at V and 3 bases at J, with 17 bases in the middle. Written as DNA, the CDR3 is TGTGCCAGCTCACCTCAACCAGGGCCTCGTTACTATGGCTACACCTTC. Translated, it gives CASSPQPGPRYYGYTF.

The chain recombines TRBV19 with TRBJ2-2; D not certain. From germline, CDR1 is LNHDA and CDR2 SQIVND (reference sequence). The CDR3 has 13 amino acids. V was pared by 5 bases and J by 8 bases, with 12 bases between. This CDR3 reads CASSVYAAGELFF. CDR3 sequence (DNA): TGTGCCAGTAGTGTCTACGCGGCGGGGGAGCTGTTTTTT.

The chain uses TRBV10-3 and TRBJ2-5, with a weak D call TRBD1 (6 bases). The CDR3 length is 11 residues. Deletions cut 11 bases from V and 3 bases from J, with 10 bases between. The germline V gene has CDR1 ENHRY and CDR2 SYGVKD. The CDR3 is CAARQEETQYF. The CDR3, as DNA: TGTGCCGCCAGACAGGAAGAGACCCAGTACTTC.

This clone was observed a handful of times. The gene calls are TRBV27 and TRBJ1-5; D unclear. Trimming removed 3 bases at V and 1 base at J, with 7 bases between. This CDR3 comprises 14 residues. The germline CDR1 and CDR2 sequences are MNHEY and SMNVEV (reference sequence). The CDR3 reads CASSFLGSNQPQHF. The CDR3, as DNA: TGTGCCAGCAGTTTCTTGGGCAGCAATCAGCCCCAGCATTTT.

This clone showed up just a few times. The rearrangement joins TRBV19 to TRBJ1-5, with D possibly TRBD1 on 6 matching bases. Germline CDR1 LNHDA, CDR2 SQIVND (reference sequence). The length of the CDR3 is 13 residues. V gave up 5 bases and J gave up 6 bases, with 11 bases separating them. The CDR3 protein is CASSGGSGQPQHF. CDR3 coding DNA: TGTGCCAGTAGTGGGGGCAGTGGTCAGCCCCAGCATTTT.

This rearrangement joins TRBV20-1 to TRBJ2-1; D unresolved. V lost 2 bases to trimming and J lost 8 bases, with 4 bases between them. This CDR3 comprises 10 residues. CDR1 and CDR2 (germline): DFQATT, SNEGSKA (reference sequence). The CDR3 DNA is TGCAGTGCTAGAAATTATGAGCAGTTCTTC. Protein: CSARNYEQFF.

This clone was recorded once. The gene calls are TRBV5-1 and TRBJ1-3; 7 nucleotides match TRBD1. Germline CDR1 is SGHRS and CDR2 is YFSETQ. The CDR3 loop spans 15 amino acids. Germline trimming cut 5 bases from V and 2 bases from J; bases unmatched to any gene: 7. CDR3 sequence reads: CASRRGTVTGNTIYF. In nucleotides, the CDR3 is TGCGCCAGCAGACGGGGGACAGTTACTGGAAACACCATATATTTT.

With regard to this clone: Different DNA sequences within this sample yield the same CDR3. CDR3 bases: TGTGCCAGCAGCTCTGGATATGGCTACACCTTC. Its translation: CASSSGYGYTF. The chain recombines TRBV12-3 or TRBV12-4 with TRBJ1-2, with no clear D. V lost 6 bases and J 5 bases, leaving 7 bases between the germline ends. This CDR3 comprises 11 residues.

About this clone: Different DNA sequences within this sample yield the same CDR3. The chain recombines TRBV4-1 with TRBJ2-2; unclear D gene. Germline CDR1 and CDR2: MGHRA and YSYEKL. Trimming shortened V by 1 base and J by 1 base, and 4 bases separated the two germline ends. The CDR3 runs to 14 residues. CDR3 loop: CASSQGRNTGELFF. CDR3 DNA sequence: TGCGCCAGCAGCCAAGGGAGGAACACCGGGGAGCTGTTTTTT.

This chain uses TRBV7-8 with TRBJ2-7, with no clear D. V dropped 1 base and J dropped 0 bases, with 10 bases sitting between them. The length of the CDR3 is 15 residues. The germline V gene has CDR1 SGHVS and CDR2 FQNEAQ. The DNA for the CDR3 is TGTGCCAGCAGCTTAGAGGTCAGCTTCTCCTACGAGCAGTACTTC. Translated, it gives CASSLEVSFSYEQYF.

This clone was counted a few times. The chain has TRBV4-2 and TRBJ1-5; 7 nucleotides agree with TRBD1. There are 13 residues in the CDR3. V lost 0 bases, J lost 11 bases, and 4 bases stayed unmatched. Germline CDR1 is LGHNA and CDR2 is YNFKEQ. Written as DNA, the CDR3 is TGTGCCAGCAGCCAAGATACTGGACAGGCCCAGCATTTT. It is translated as CASSQDTGQAQHF.

The rearrangement joins TRBV7-2 to TRBJ1-1; D is possibly TRBD1 (5 bases). This CDR3 is built from 13 residues. The V gene's germline CDR1 is SGHTA and CDR2 FQGNSA. The germline V and J ends were trimmed by 8 bases and 1 base, with 11 bases remaining between them. CDR3 loop: CASHNQGNTEAFF. CDR3 DNA: TGTGCCAGCCATAACCAGGGGAACACTGAAGCTTTCTTT.

The chain employs TRBV19 and TRBJ2-3; TRBD2 agrees at 8 bases. V gave up 3 bases and J gave up 5 bases; unmatched junction bases: 4. This CDR3 contains 14 residues. Germline CDR1 and CDR2: LNHDA and SQIVND (reference sequence). CDR3 nucleotides: TGTGCCAGTAGTATCCCCCTAGCGGGAGATACGCAGTATTTT. It yields the protein CASSIPLAGDTQYF.

The chain combines TRBV11-2 with TRBJ2-7; tentatively, D is TRBD1 (5 bases). Germline CDR1 reads SGHAT; CDR2 reads FQNNGV. Trimming stripped 2 bases from V and 3 bases from J, with 8 bases between. This CDR3 is 13 amino acids long. In DNA, the CDR3 is TGTGCCAGCAGCTTATCGACAGTCTACGAGCAGTACTTC. Translation: CASSLSTVYEQYF.

The J gene is TRBJ1-1, the V gene TRBV13; TRBD1 aligns across 11 bases. The V gene's germline CDR1 is PRHDT and CDR2 FYEKMQ (reference sequence). Losses at the gene ends were 4 bases for V and 5 bases for J; bases not matched to a gene: 12. The CDR3 is 17 residues long. CDR3 loop: CASSSLGTGGRVTEAFF. CDR3 coding DNA: TGTGCCAGCAGCTCCCTCGGGACAGGGGGTCGGGTAACTGAAGCTTTCTTT.

The V and J genes are TRBV15 and TRBJ2-1; TRBD2 matches at 14 bases. The length of the CDR3 is 18 residues. Germline lookup yields CDR1 LNHNV and CDR2 YYDKDF (reference sequence). V shed 5 bases and J 4 bases; nucleotides not matched to a gene: 10. The DNA of the CDR3 is TGTGCCACCAGCTTCCCGACTAGCGGGAGGGCTCCTTACAATGAGCAGTTCTTC. Translation gives CATSFPTSGRAPYNEQFF. Full variable domain (missing parts from reference TRBV15 and TRBJ2-1): DAMVIQNPRYQVTQFGKPVTLSCSQTLNHNVMYWYQQKSSQAPKLLFHYYDKDFNNEADTPDNFQSRRPNTSFCFLDIRSPGLGDTAMYLCATSFPTSGRAPYNEQFFGPGTRLTVL.

This chain uses TRBV6-2 or TRBV6-3 with TRBJ1-5, with D unclear. V gave up 2 bases and J gave up 5 bases, with 7 bases separating them. Germline values: CDR1 MNHEY, CDR2 SVGEGT. This CDR3 spans 13 amino acids. The chain's CDR3 is CASSYASHQPQHF. The DNA of the CDR3 is TGTGCCAGCAGTTACGCGTCCCATCAGCCCCAGCATTTT.